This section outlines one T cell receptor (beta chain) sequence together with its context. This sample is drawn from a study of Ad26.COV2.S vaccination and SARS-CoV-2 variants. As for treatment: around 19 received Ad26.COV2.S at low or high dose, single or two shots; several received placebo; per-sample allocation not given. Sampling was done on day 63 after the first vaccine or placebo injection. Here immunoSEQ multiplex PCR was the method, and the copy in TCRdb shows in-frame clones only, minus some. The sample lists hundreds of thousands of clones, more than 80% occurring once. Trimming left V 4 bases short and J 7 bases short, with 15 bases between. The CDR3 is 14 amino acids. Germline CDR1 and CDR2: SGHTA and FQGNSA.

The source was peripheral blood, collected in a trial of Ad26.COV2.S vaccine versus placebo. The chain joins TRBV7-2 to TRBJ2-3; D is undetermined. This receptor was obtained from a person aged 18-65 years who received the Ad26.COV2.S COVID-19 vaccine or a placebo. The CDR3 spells CASSSAVRLNTQYF. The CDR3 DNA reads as TGTGCCAGCAGCTCCGCGGTACGGTTAAATACGCAGTATTTT.